One and the same sample provided the 4 T cell receptor beta chains below, sequenced in a study of cytomegalovirus exposure and HLA in healthy donors. Primers included in the PCR were 60 Vbeta and 13 Jbeta primers. TCRdb's table, derived via immunoSEQ multiplex PCR, lists solely in-frame clones and lacks some. The sample holds approximately 150,000 clones, 80% seen once. Input material: PBMCs. These receptors all stem from a man in his thirties or forties in good health and CMV-seronegative.

The chain combines TRBV6-4 with TRBJ2-1; 9 positions agree with TRBD1. V lost 2 bases and J lost 6; bases outside the gene matches: 5. Germline CDR1 and CDR2: MRHNA and SNTAGT. This CDR3 has 15 amino acids. CDR3 loop: CASSDGGQGTNEQFF. CDR3 sequence (DNA): TGTGCCAGCAGTGACGGGGGACAGGGCACCAATGAGCAGTTCTTC.

V is TRBV27 and J is TRBJ1-5; 10 bases agree with TRBD1. The CDR3 extends over 15 amino acids. Germline CDR1 is MNHEY and CDR2 is SMNVEV (reference sequence). V lost 6 bases to trimming and J lost 4 bases; unmatched junction nucleotides: 6. The CDR3: CASSKDRGPNQPQHF. As DNA, the CDR3 is TGTGCCAGCAGCAAAGACAGGGGGCCAAATCAGCCCCAGCATTTT.

This sequence joins TRBV2 and TRBJ2-7; tentatively, D is TRBD1 (5 bases). V gave up 6 bases and J gave up 6 bases, with 21 bases separating them. The CDR3 runs to 15 residues. Germline V CDR1 and CDR2: SNHLY, FYNNEI. CDR3: CASSGSQGRSSEQYF. CDR3 sequence (DNA): TGTGCCAGCAGCGGAAGCCAGGGCAGGAGTAGCGAGCAGTACTTC.

This chain uses TRBV5-6 with TRBJ2-1; D unresolved. The CDR3 runs to 13 residues. Germline V gene sequence: CDR1 SGHDT, CDR2 YYEEEE. Trimming removed 0 bases at V and 5 bases at J, with 6 bases between. The CDR3 DNA reads as TGTGCCAGCAGCTTGGACAGTAACAATGAGCAGTTCTTC. Residues: CASSLDSNNEQFF.